This T cell receptor beta chain was obtained from a study of blood T cell repertoires in COVID-19. CDR1 and CDR2 (germline): LNHNV, YYDKDF (reference sequence). This CDR3 spans 15 amino acids. The germline V and J ends were trimmed by 3 bases and 2 bases, with 13 bases remaining between them. Per the study methods: Estimates of nucleated cell counts were drawn from the amplification of reference gene primers. Sequenced by immunoSEQ multiplex PCR; TCRdb stores in-frame clones only, minus some. From that table come the V and J calls and clone size; the DNA was used to work out D and trimming. This sample yields 200,000 to 250,000 clones, of which roughly 75% are seen a single time; around 7.7% belongs to the top ten. This clone came up many times.

The material sequenced was peripheral blood. The gene calls are TRBV15 and TRBJ2-5; D might be TRBD1 (5 bases). This clonotype was sampled from a woman in her seventies with acute or convalescent COVID-19. The CDR3, as DNA: TGTGCCACCAGCAGGATTTACAGGAGTCAAGAGACCCAGTACTTC. Amino acid sequence: CATSRIYRSQETQYF.